The entry that follows covers one T cell receptor beta chain sequence. Antigen unknown. Healthy bone marrow donors supplied every sample. With 0 bases removed from V and 4 bases from J, the gap between germline ends came to 13 bases. CDR1 is MNHEY, CDR2 SVGAGI, per germline. The CDR3 runs 16 residues. The sample is drawn from a study of cytomegalovirus exposure and HLA in healthy donors. Overall study findings and caveats: Most TCR sequences were rare, but some public TCRs occurred in many donors. Reported performance of the classifier showed diagnosis of cytomegalovirus status with high specificity and sensitivity. CMV serostatus was the sole immune exposure information available.

The PCR made use of 60 Vbeta and 13 Jbeta primers. The data were produced by immunoSEQ multiplex PCR, yet TCRdb's version contains in-frame clones alone and is incomplete. The data hold about 120,000 clones, with under 90% observed a single time. The sample was PBMCs. The sequence was collected from a female donor in good health and CMV-seropositive. V usage is TRBV6-5 and J usage is TRBJ2-1, with D possibly matching TRBD2 (5 bases). The CDR3 spells CASSYSRGSGYNEQFF. CDR3 nucleotide sequence: TGTGCCAGCAGTTACTCGAGAGGGTCGGGGTACAATGAGCAGTTCTTC.